The TCR beta chain described here comes from a study of post-analysis software for immune sequencing data (dated by TCRdb to between 2014 and 2016). Context from the whole study: Relapsing-remitting, secondary progressive and progressive-relapsing multiple sclerosis were recorded as disease courses, and subtype annotation was lacking for some patients. The patient repertoires were set against about 12 previously published healthy control repertoires from donors whose ages ranged from about 6 to 25 years. A subset of samples was prepared in parallel using single-end sample barcoding, then pooled and co-amplified after Illumina adapter ligation. Paper-wide results and their limitations: Strong co-clustering of samples prepared in the same batch was shown by direct clustering with F measure, prompting a batch-effect correction. Significantly higher frequencies in patients than in controls were found for a few TRBV segments, including TRBV5-6, TRBV5-1 and TRBV20-1. Significantly lower normalized Chao1 diversity was found in multiple sclerosis patients than in controls, suggesting substantial peripheral T-cell clonal expansion. The control group was slightly older than the multiple sclerosis patient group.

Details on this clonotype: No antigen is known for it. The junction departs from germline at one end; a sequencing error may be responsible.

To demonstrate the VDJtools post-analysis software, TCR beta repertoires were profiled from the peripheral blood of more than ten young patients with multiple sclerosis. The patients with multiple sclerosis were children and adolescents between roughly 6 and 17 years of age. From the cysteine through the phenylalanine, the CDR3 covers 15 amino acids. Just CDR3 DNA is preserved here, 45 bases in frame from base 1. The library came from PCR. The sequencer listed for this sample is Illumina HiSeq 2500. Unique molecular identifiers were incorporated into TCR beta cDNA libraries to reduce PCR and sequencing biases. Roughly 0.5 million cDNA molecules were obtained per 1 to 10 million input T cells, so each molecule approximated one T cell. The patient libraries were prepared and sequenced using the same protocol as the earlier healthy control dataset. Within a given batch, samples were prepared together, multiplexed and sequenced on the same HiSeq lane. The authors' pipeline ran thus. Raw barcoded reads were processed with MIGEC, and single-read molecular identifier groups were discarded before consensus assembly and CDR3 extraction. VDJtools was used for post-analysis of the clonotype tables, and diversity was normalized by down-sampling every dataset to the size of the smallest sample. In repertoire overlap clustering, CDR3 amino acid sequences, but not nucleotide sequences, were matched to correct batch-related cross-sample contamination. In TCRdb, the public reads were trimmed at Q25 with fastp and aligned with MiXCR, with productive beta chains retained. Rows with one shared CDR3 protein collapse into an entry with the most common genes and DNA. V and J calls and clone size were set by TCRdb, not the authors. A total of hundreds of thousands of distinct CDR3 sequences appear in this sample, over 45% of them only once. The ten largest make up about 11% of the sample.

Recombination connected TRBV12-3 or TRBV12-4 to TRBJ2-1, with the D segment identity uncertain. The sequenced sample was blood. The receptor comes from a girl under 10 years old with multiple sclerosis. In nucleotide form, the sequence is TGTGCCAGCATGGATCCCAAGAGGAGATACAGTGAGCAGTTCTTC. It specifies CASMDPKRRYSEQFF.